Below are 20 T cell receptor beta chains sequenced from a single sample in a study of blood T cell repertoires in COVID-19. Profiled with immunoSEQ multiplex PCR; TCRdb holds only in-frame clones, not every one. This sample has roughly 150,000 clones, with about 88% found just once. Sequenced sample: peripheral blood. The source is a woman aged 60-75 years with COVID-19, enrolled during active disease.

This chain uses TRBV3-1 (or the pseudogene TRBV3-2) with TRBJ1-5; 7 bases align to TRBD1. J gave up 6 bases and V 1 base, and 3 bases lay outside the gene matches. Germline V CDR1 and CDR2: LGHDT, YNNKEL (reference sequence). The CDR3 runs 14 residues. The CDR3 DNA follows: TGTGCCAGCAGCCAAGGACAGGGAAGTCAGCCCCAGCATTTT. Translated: CASSQGQGSQPQHF.

This chain joins TRBV30 and TRBJ1-6; D gene uncertain. V lost 1 base and J 7 bases, leaving 8 bases between the germline ends. The CDR3 covers 13 residues. CDR1 is GTSNPN, CDR2 SVGIG, per germline (reference sequence). The CDR3 nucleotides are TGTGCCTGGAGTGGCTCCGGGAATTCACCCCTCCACTTT. It encodes CAWSGSGNSPLHF. Full variable domain (remainder filled in from reference TRBV30 and TRBJ1-6): SQTIHQWPATLVQPVGSPLSLECTVEGTSNPNLYWYRQAAGRGLQLLFYSVGIGQISSEVPQNLSASRPQDRQFILSSKKLLLSDSGFYLCAWSGSGNSPLHFGNGTRLTVT.

This chain uses TRBV6-2 or TRBV6-3 with TRBJ1-2, with a weak D call TRBD1 (6 bases). Germline values: CDR1 MNHEY, CDR2 SVGEGT. This CDR3 has 14 residues. The V end lost 0 bases, the J end lost 4 bases, and 9 bases lay between the germline ends. CDR3 DNA: TGTGCCAGCAGTTACTCTCAGACAGGCTATGGCTACACCTTC. It encodes CASSYSQTGYGYTF.

The chain uses TRBV2 and TRBJ1-2; TRBD1 might be the D (6 bases). V gave up 7 bases and J gave up 1 base, with 10 bases separating them. This CDR3 spans 13 amino acids. Germline values: CDR1 SNHLY, CDR2 FYNNEI. The CDR3 nucleotides read TGTGCCAGCAATGGACAGATTAACTATGGCTACACCTTC. It translates to CASNGQINYGYTF.

The chain employs TRBV27 and TRBJ2-2; D is unresolved. Trimming pared 10 bases from V and 3 bases from J, leaving 9 bases between. CDR3 length: 12 amino acids. Germline assignment: CDR1 MNHEY and CDR2 SMNVEV (reference sequence). The CDR3 nucleotides read TGTGCCATTCTACGGGACACCGGGGAGCTGTTTTTT. Translation: CAILRDTGELFF.

This chain connects TRBV5-1 to TRBJ1-2; a weak D match, TRBD1 (6 bases). Germline values: CDR1 SGHRS, CDR2 YFSETQ. The CDR3 has 13 amino acids. Deletions cut 5 bases from V and 6 bases from J, with 14 bases between. The CDR3 here is CASRTPQGNGYTF. The CDR3 DNA reads TGCGCCAGCAGGACACCGCAGGGGAATGGCTACACCTTC.

The gene calls are TRBV7-3 and TRBJ1-2; 8 nucleotides line up with TRBD1. CDR3 size: 14 residues. J lost 8 bases, V lost 1 base, and 6 bases had no gene match. The germline V gene encodes CDR1 SGHTA and CDR2 FQGTGA. Here the CDR3 reads CASSLSDRGLGYTF. For the CDR3, the DNA is TGTGCCAGCAGCTTAAGCGACAGGGGACTGGGCTACACCTTC. The variable domain in full, with the rest retrieved from reference TRBV7-3 and TRBJ1-2, is GAGVSQTPSNKVTEKGKYVELRCDPISGHTALYWYRQSLGQGPEFLIYFQGTGAADDSGLPNDRFFAVRPEGSVSTLKIQRTERGDSAVYLCASSLSDRGLGYTFGSGTRLTVV.

The V and J genes are TRBV7-9 and TRBJ1-4; D is perhaps TRBD1 (5 bases). Trimming stripped 2 bases from V and 7 bases from J, with 11 bases between. Germline CDR1 reads SEHNR; CDR2 reads FQNEAQ (reference sequence). The CDR3 length is 14 residues. CDR3 sequence reads: CASSLRGGGEKLFF. CDR3 DNA sequence: TGTGCCAGCAGCTTAAGGGGAGGTGGTGAAAAACTGTTTTTT.

The chain joins TRBV14 to TRBJ1-2, with D unresolved. The germline V gene encodes CDR1 SGHDN and CDR2 FVKESK. This CDR3 spans 12 amino acids. Trimming left V 4 bases short and J 8 bases short, with 11 bases between. The CDR3 DNA sequence: TGTGCCAGCAGCCCCCGACACGGAGGCTACACCTTC. It encodes CASSPRHGGYTF.

The J gene is TRBJ2-3, the V gene TRBV5-5, with D possibly matching TRBD1 (5 bases). The germline V and J ends were trimmed by 4 bases and 3 bases, with 21 bases remaining between them. The CDR3 extends over 17 amino acids. Per germline, CDR1 SGHKS and CDR2 YYEKEE (reference sequence). CDR3 coding DNA: TGTGCCAGCAGCCCCCCGGCCCAGGGCAGTCGGACAGATACGCAGTATTTT. Translation: CASSPPAQGSRTDTQYF.

V is TRBV6-2 or TRBV6-3 and J is TRBJ1-4; a possible D gene is TRBD1 (5 bases). Germline values: CDR1 MNHEY, CDR2 SVGEGT. V lost 6 bases, J lost 7 bases, and 24 bases lay in between. The CDR3 runs 17 residues. The CDR3 DNA follows: TGTGCCAGCAGCCTAGACAGTACTTACGGGAGTGGTGAAAAACTGTTTTTT. Translation: CASSLDSTYGSGEKLFF.

A note on this clone: Distinct nucleotide sequences in the sample also encode this CDR3. The CDR3 region has the DNA TGTGCCAGTAGTATCGGAGGGGGCGCGAACACCGGGGAGCTGTTTTTT. It specifies CASSIGGGANTGELFF. The chain has TRBV19 and TRBJ2-2; a weak D match, TRBD1 (7 bases). The CDR3 is 16 amino acids. The germline V gene encodes CDR1 LNHDA and CDR2 SQIVND (reference sequence). Trimming cost V 3 bases and J 0 bases, with 11 bases left between them.

The chain has TRBV10-3 and TRBJ2-1, with 8 bases matching TRBD1. In germline, CDR1 is ENHRY, CDR2 SYGVKD. The V segment lost 7 bases and the J segment 6 bases; nucleotides outside the gene matches: 2. The CDR3 totals 12 residues. The CDR3 sequence: CAIKGQGNEQFF. The CDR3 DNA is TGTGCCATCAAAGGACAGGGCAATGAGCAGTTCTTC.

The chain uses TRBV7-8 and TRBJ1-6; D is ambiguous. Trimming took off 4 bases at V and 0 bases at J, with 19 bases between the two ends. The length of the CDR3 is 19 residues. Per the germline V gene, CDR1 is SGHVS and CDR2 is FQNEAQ. The CDR3 bases are TGTGCCAGCAGCTCAGGCTCCCAAACATCCAGCTCCTATAATTCACCCCTCCACTTT. Protein sequence: CASSSGSQTSSSYNSPLHF.

In nucleotides, the CDR3 is TGCGCCAGCAGCTTGGGCGCCACCTCGAACACTGAAGCTTTCTTT. Its translation: CASSLGATSNTEAFF. The V call is TRBV5-1, the J call TRBJ1-1, with D hard to call. Germline loops: CDR1 SGHRS, CDR2 YFSETQ. V was clipped by 0 bases and J by 1 base, with 10 bases between them. The CDR3 is 15 residues long.

The V gene is TRBV7-2, the J gene TRBJ1-1; the match to TRBD1 covers 8 bases. Trimming took 8 bases from V and 5 from J; bases not matched to a gene: 10. This CDR3 spans 14 amino acids. Germline assignment: CDR1 SGHTA and CDR2 FQGNSA. The CDR3 DNA reads as TGTGCCAGCCAAGTGGGACAGGTAATGACTGAAGCTTTCTTT. This codes for CASQVGQVMTEAFF.

V usage is TRBV11-3 and J usage is TRBJ2-1; 13 bases agree with TRBD2. V shed 5 bases, J shed 3 bases, and the junction held 10 bases outside the gene matches. The CDR3 runs to 18 residues. Germline lookup yields CDR1 SGHNT and CDR2 YENEEA. The CDR3 loop is CASSLTGTSGDFYNEQFF. CDR3 bases: TGTGCCAGCAGCCTAACCGGGACTAGCGGGGATTTCTACAATGAGCAGTTCTTC. Full variable domain (missing parts from reference TRBV11-3 and TRBJ2-1): EAGVVQSPRYKIIEKKQPVAFWCNPISGHNTLYWYLQNLGQGPELLIRYENEEAVDDSQLPKDRFSAERLKGVDSTLKIQPAELGDSAVYLCASSLTGTSGDFYNEQFFGPGTRLTVL.

The V gene is TRBV4-1, the J gene TRBJ1-4; D possibly corresponds to TRBD1 (6 bases). This CDR3 is 14 amino acids long. Germline values: CDR1 MGHRA, CDR2 YSYEKL. V was trimmed by 1 base and J by 8 bases, leaving 11 bases between them. This chain's CDR3 is CASSQGEGGEKLFF. For the CDR3, the DNA is TGCGCCAGCAGCCAAGGAGAAGGGGGAGAAAAACTGTTTTTT.

The V call is TRBV29-1, the J call TRBJ2-7; 8 bases are a match to TRBD1. This CDR3 contains 14 residues. J was trimmed by 3 bases and V by 3 bases; bases with no gene match: 7. CDR1 is SQVTM, CDR2 ANQGSEA, per germline. In DNA form, the CDR3 reads TGCAGCGTTGAGCCGGGACAGGAACTCTACGAGCAGTACTTC. Its protein product is CSVEPGQELYEQYF.

The CDR3: CASSKQGANEKLFF. As DNA, the CDR3 is TGTGCCAGCAGCAAACAGGGGGCTAATGAAAAACTGTTTTTT. The rearrangement joins TRBV9 to TRBJ1-4; 8 bases line up with TRBD1. This CDR3 region has 14 residues. V lost 4 bases to trimming and J lost 3 bases; unmatched junction nucleotides: 2. CDR1 is SGDLS, CDR2 YYNGEE, per germline.